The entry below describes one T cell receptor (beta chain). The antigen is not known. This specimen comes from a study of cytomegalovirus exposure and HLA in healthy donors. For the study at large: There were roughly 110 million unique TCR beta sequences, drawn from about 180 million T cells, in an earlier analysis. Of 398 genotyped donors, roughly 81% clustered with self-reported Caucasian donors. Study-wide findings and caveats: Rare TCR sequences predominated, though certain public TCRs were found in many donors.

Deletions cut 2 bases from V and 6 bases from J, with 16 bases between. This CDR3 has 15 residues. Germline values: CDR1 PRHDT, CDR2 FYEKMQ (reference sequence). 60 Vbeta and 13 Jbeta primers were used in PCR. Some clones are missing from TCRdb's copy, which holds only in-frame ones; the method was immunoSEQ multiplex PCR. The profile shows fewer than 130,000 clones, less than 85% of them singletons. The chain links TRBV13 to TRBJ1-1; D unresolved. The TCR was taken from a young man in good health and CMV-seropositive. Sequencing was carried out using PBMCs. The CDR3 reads CASSLWAARVSEAFF. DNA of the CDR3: TGTGCCAGCAGCTTATGGGCAGCGAGGGTGTCTGAAGCTTTCTTT.